This TCR beta chain was retrieved from a study of cytomegalovirus exposure and HLA in healthy donors. Study-level results: Excluded: some indistinguishable V segments such as TRBV6-2 and TRBV6-3. Researchers catalogued about 160 TCR beta chains as cytomegalovirus-associated.

CDR3 length equals 14 residues. Germline CDR1 MRHNA, CDR2 SNTAGT. Unmatched junction bases numbered 8, after V lost 6 bases and J lost 6 bases. Vbeta (60) and Jbeta (13) primers were used in the PCR. Assay: immunoSEQ multiplex PCR; the TCRdb copy retains only in-frame clones and omits some. The data contain about 160,000 clones, 82% of them singletons. To note about this clone: Its antigen remains unidentified.

This chain joins TRBV6-4 and TRBJ2-3; 8 bases align to TRBD2. Sequences were obtained from PBMCs. The clonotype was recovered from a male donor in good health and CMV-seronegative. The CDR3 DNA reads as TGTGCCAGCAGCCCCGGGACTAGATCGGATACGCAGTATTTT. This gives the protein CASSPGTRSDTQYF.